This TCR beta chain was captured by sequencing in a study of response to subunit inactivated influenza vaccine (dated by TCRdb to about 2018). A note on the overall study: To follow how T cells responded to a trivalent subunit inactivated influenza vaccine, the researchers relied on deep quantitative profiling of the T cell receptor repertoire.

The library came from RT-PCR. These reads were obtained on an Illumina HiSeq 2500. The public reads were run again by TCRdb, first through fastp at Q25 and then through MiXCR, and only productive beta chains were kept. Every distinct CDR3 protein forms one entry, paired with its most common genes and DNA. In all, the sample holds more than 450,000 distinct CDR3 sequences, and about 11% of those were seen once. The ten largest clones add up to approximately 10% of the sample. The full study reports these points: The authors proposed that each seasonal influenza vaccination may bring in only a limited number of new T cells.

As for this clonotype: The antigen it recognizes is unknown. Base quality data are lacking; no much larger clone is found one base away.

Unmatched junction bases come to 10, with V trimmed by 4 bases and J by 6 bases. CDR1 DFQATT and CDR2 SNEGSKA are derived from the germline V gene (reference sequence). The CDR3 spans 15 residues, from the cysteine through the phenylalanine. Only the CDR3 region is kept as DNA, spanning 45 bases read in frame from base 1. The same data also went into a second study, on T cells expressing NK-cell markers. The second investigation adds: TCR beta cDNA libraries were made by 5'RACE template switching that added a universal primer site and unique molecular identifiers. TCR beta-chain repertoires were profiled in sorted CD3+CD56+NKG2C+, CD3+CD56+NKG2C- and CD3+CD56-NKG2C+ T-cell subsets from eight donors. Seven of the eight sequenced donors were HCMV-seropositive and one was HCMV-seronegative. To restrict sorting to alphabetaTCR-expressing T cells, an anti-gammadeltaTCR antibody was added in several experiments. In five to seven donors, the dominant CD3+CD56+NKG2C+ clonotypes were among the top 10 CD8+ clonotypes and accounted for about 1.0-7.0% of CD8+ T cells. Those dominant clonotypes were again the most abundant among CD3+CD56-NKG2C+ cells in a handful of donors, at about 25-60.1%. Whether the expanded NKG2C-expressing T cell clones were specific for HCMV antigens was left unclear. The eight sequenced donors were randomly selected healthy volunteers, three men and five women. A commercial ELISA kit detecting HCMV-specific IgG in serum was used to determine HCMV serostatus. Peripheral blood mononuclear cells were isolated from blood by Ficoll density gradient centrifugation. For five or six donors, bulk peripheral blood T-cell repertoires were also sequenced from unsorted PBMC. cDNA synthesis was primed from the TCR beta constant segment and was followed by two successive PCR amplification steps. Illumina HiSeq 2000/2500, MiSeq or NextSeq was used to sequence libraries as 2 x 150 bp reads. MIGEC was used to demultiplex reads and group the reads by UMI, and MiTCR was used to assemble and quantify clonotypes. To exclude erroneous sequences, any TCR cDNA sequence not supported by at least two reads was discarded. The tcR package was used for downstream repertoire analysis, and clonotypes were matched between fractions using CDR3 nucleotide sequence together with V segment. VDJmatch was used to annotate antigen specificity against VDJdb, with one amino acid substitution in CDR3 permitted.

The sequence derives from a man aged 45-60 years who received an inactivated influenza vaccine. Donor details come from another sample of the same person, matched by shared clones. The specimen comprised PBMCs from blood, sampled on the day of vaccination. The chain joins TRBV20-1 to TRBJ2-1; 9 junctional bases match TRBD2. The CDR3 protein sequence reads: CSATHPGLAINEQFF. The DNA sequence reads TGCAGTGCTACTCATCCGGGACTAGCCATCAATGAGCAGTTCTTC.